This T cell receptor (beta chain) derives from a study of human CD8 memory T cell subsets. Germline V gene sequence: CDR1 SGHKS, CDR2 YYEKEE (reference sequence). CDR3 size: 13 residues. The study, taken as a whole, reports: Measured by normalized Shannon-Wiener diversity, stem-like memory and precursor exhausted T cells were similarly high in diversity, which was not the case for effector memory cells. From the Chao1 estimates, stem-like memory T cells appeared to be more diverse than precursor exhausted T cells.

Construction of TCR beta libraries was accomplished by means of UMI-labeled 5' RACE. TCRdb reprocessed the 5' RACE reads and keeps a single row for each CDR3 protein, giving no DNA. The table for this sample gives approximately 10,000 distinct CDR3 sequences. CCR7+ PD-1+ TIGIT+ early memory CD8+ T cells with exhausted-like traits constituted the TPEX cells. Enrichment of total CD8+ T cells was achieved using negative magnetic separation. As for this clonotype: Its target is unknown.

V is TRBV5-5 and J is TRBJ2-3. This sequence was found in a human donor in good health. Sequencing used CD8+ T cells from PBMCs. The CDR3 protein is CASSIGRTDTQYF.